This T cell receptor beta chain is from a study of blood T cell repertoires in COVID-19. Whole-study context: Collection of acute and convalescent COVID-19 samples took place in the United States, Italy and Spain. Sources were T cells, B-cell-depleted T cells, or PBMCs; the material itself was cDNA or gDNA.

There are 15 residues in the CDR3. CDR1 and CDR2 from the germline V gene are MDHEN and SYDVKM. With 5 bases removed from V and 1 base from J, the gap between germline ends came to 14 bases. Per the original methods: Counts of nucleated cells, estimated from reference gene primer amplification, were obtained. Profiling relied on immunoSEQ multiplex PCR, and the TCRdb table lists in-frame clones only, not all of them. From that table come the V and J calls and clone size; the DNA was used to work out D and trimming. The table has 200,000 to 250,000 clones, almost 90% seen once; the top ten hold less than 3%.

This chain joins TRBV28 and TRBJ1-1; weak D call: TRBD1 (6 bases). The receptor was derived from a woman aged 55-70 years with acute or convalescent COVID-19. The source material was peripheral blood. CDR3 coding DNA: TGTGCCAGCAGTCAACCGGGACATCAGAACACTGAAGCTTTCTTT. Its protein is CASSQPGHQNTEAFF.